This record looks at one T cell receptor beta chain sequence and its context. Its cognate antigen is unknown. Template switching introduced UMIs that contain a 6-nucleotide sample barcode. TCRdb reprocessed the 5' RACE reads, with one entry per CDR3 protein and no DNA. This specimen shows roughly 100,000 distinct CDR3 sequences; the ten leading clones hold 1.9%. Germline lookup yields CDR1 LGHNA and CDR2 YSLEER. This CDR3 contains 15 residues. This record comes from a study of monozygotic twins with inflammatory bowel disease. Study observations and caveats: Especially with disease activity, IBD patients shared fewer clonotypes with others than healthy twins did.

Sequencing was done on a sample of blood. The origin of this receptor is a human donor with ulcerative colitis or Crohn's disease, or a healthy co-twin of an affected twin (not recorded which). V gene TRBV4-3 combines with J gene TRBJ1-1; TCRdb reports TRBD1, a call that lacks DNA to check it against. The CDR3 reads CASSRETGGGTEAFF.